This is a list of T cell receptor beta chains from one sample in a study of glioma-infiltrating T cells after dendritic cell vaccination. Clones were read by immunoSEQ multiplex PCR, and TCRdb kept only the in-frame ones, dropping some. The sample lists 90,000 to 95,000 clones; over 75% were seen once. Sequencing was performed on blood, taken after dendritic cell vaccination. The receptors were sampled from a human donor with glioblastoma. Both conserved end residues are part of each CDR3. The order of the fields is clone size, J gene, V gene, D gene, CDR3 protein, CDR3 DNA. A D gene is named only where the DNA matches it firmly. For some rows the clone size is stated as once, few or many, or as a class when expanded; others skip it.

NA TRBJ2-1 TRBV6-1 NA CASSESTGTYNEQFF TGTGCCAGCAGTGAAAGCACAGGGACCTACAATGAGCAGTTCTTC
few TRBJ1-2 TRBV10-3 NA CAISETGNYGYTF TGTGCCATCAGTGAGACAGGGAACTATGGCTACACCTTC
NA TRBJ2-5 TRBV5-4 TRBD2 CASSSAGGQETQYF TGTGCCAGCAGCTCAGCGGGGGGGCAAGAGACCCAGTACTTC
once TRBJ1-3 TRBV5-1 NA CASSPRPGTGNTIYF TGCGCCAGCAGCCCCCGTCCGGGGACTGGAAACACCATATATTTT
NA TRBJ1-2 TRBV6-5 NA CASSSRGGRHGYTF TGTGCCAGCAGTTCTCGGGGAGGGAGGCATGGCTACACCTTC
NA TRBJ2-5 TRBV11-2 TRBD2 CASSLLREGETQYF TGTGCCAGCAGCTTATTACGGGAGGGAGAGACCCAGTACTTC
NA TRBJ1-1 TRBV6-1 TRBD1 CASRLIGDSEAFF TGTGCCAGCAGACTAATAGGGGACAGTGAAGCTTTCTTT
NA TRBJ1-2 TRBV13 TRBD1 CASSHRGQGDYGYTF TGTGCCAGCAGCCACAGGGGACAGGGAGACTATGGCTACACCTTC
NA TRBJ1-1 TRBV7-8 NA CASSLMADKRAFF TGTGCCAGCAGCTTAATGGCGGATAAGCGAGCTTTCTTT
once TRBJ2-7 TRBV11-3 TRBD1 CASSQGQGTEQYF TGTGCCAGCAGCCAGGGACAGGGAACCGAGCAGTACTTC
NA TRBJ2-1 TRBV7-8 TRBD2 CASSLAPRLAAYNEQFF TGTGCCAGCAGCTTAGCACCAAGACTAGCGGCATACAATGAGCAGTTCTTC
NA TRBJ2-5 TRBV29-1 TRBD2 CSATPAGGGETQYF TGCAGCGCCACCCCAGCGGGGGGTGGCGAGACCCAGTACTTC
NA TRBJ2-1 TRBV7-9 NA CASSKGMGRGGNYNEQFF TGTGCCAGCAGCAAGGGTATGGGACGTGGCGGGAACTACAATGAGCAGTTCTTC
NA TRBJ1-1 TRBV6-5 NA CASTTPGGTAEAFF TGTGCCAGCACCACCCCGGGGGGGACGGCTGAAGCTTTCTTT
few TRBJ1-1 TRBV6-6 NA CASSREAFF TGTGCCAGCAGTCGTGAAGCTTTCTTT
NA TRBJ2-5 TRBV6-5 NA CASSPRDSAETQYF TGTGCCAGCAGTCCTAGAGACTCGGCAGAGACCCAGTACTTC
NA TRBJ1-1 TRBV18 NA CASSQTGPGALNTEAFF TGTGCCAGCTCCCAGACGGGGCCAGGGGCCCTGAACACTGAAGCTTTCTTT
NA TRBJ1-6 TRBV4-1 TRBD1 CASSPTQGTISPLHF TGCGCCAGCAGCCCGACACAGGGGACAATCTCACCCCTCCACTTT
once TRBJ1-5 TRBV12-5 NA CASGLAGGNQPQHF TGTGCTAGTGGTTTGGCAGGGGGCAATCAGCCCCAGCATTTT
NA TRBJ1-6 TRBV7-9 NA CASSPLWGGTNSPLHF TGTGCCAGCAGCCCCCTCTGGGGGGGAACGAATTCACCCCTCCACTTT
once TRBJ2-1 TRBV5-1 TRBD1 CASNDRVGNEQFF TGCGCCAGCAATGACAGGGTAGGCAATGAGCAGTTCTTC
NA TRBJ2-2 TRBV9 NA CASSEPVDRANTGELFF TGTGCCAGCAGCGAACCAGTAGACAGAGCGAACACCGGGGAGCTGTTTTTT
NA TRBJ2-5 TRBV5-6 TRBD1 CASSSTGGVFQETQYF TGTGCCAGCAGCTCCACAGGGGGTGTTTTCCAAGAGACCCAGTACTTC
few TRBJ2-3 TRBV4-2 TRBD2 CASSQGPSGGTDTQYF TGTGCCAGCAGCCAAGGTCCCAGCGGGGGCACAGATACGCAGTATTTT
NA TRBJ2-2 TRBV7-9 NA CASTTRDFRTGELFF TGTGCCAGCACTACTCGGGACTTCAGAACCGGGGAGCTGTTTTTT
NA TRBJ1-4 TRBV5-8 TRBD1 CASSPGTEGNEKLFF TGTGCCAGCAGCCCTGGGACAGAGGGTAATGAAAAACTGTTTTTT
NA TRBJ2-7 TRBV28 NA CASEQRTISYEQYF TGTGCCAGCGAACAGAGAACAATCTCCTACGAGCAGTACTTC
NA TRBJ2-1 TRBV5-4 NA CASSLELAGSEQFF TGTGCCAGCAGCTTGGAACTAGCCGGGAGTGAGCAGTTCTTC
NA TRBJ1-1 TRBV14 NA CASSQDGVGRFQAFF TGTGCCAGCAGCCAAGACGGGGTGGGCAGGTTTCAAGCTTTCTTT
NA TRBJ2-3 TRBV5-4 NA CASSLVDRGKSDTQYF TGTGCCAGCAGCTTGGTGGACAGAGGCAAATCAGATACGCAGTATTTT
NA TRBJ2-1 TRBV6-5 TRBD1 CASSSGQGPVNEQFF TGTGCCAGCAGTTCCGGACAGGGGCCCGTGAATGAGCAGTTCTTC
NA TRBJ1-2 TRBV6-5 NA CASSPRTIYGYTF TGTGCCAGCAGTCCCCGGACTATCTATGGCTACACCTTC
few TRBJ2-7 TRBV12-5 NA CASGPRGAGYEQYF TGTGCTAGTGGTCCCCGGGGAGCAGGCTACGAGCAGTACTTC
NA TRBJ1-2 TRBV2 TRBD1 CASSPRQGWYGYTF TGTGCCAGCAGCCCCAGACAGGGTTGGTATGGCTACACCTTC
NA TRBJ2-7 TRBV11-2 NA CASSLDTGDYEQYF TGTGCCAGCAGCTTAGATACGGGGGACTACGAGCAGTACTTC
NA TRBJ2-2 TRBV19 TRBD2 CASSIYSGRAGELFF TGTGCCAGTAGTATCTATAGCGGGAGGGCCGGGGAGCTGTTTTTT
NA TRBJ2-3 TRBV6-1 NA CASIKGGTDTQYF TGTGCCAGCATTAAAGGGGGCACAGATACGCAGTATTTT
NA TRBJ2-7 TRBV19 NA CASSLWDSSGEQYF TGTGCCAGTAGTCTATGGGACTCGTCGGGGGAGCAGTACTTC
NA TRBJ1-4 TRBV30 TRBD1 CAWSAVTGATNEKLFF TGTGCCTGGAGTGCCGTGACAGGGGCAACTAATGAAAAACTGTTTTTT
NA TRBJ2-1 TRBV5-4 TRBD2 CASSSGLAGRGASSYNEQFF TGTGCCAGCAGCTCGGGACTAGCGGGAAGGGGGGCCAGCTCCTACAATGAGCAGTTCTTC
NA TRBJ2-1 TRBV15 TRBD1 CATSTTGTGSHEQFF TGTGCCACCAGTACTACCGGGACAGGGTCTCATGAGCAGTTCTTC
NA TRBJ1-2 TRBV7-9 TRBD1 CASSLEGQGIDGYTF TGTGCCAGCAGCTTAGAGGGACAGGGTATCGATGGCTACACCTTC
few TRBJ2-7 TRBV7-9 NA CASNWGGDYEQYF TGTGCCAGCAATTGGGGGGGCGACTACGAGCAGTACTTC
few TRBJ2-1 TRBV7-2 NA CASSSGTAGYNEQFF TGTGCCAGCAGCTCAGGGACTGCAGGGTACAATGAGCAGTTCTTC
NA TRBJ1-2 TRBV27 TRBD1 CASREGTDNNYGYTF TGTGCCAGCAGGGAAGGGACAGACAATAACTATGGCTACACCTTC
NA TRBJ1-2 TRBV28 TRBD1 CASSSGGSSGGYTF TGTGCCAGCAGCTCAGGGGGCAGCTCCGGTGGCTACACCTTC